The 32 T cell receptor beta chains below all came from one sample that was sequenced in a study of Ad26.COV2.S vaccination and SARS-CoV-2 variants. Data came from immunoSEQ multiplex PCR; TCRdb stores just in-frame clones and leaves some out. The profile shows 410,000 or so clones, about 93% of them singletons. Treatment here: roughly 18 received Ad26.COV2.S at low or high dose, single or two shots; roughly 5 received placebo; per-sample allocation not given. Vaccine and placebo recipients were sampled on day 63 after the first injection. This specimen was peripheral blood, taken in a trial of Ad26.COV2.S vaccine versus placebo. The receptor set was obtained from a person between 18 and 65 years old who received the Ad26.COV2.S COVID-19 vaccine or a placebo.

This clone was picked up one time. The chain is built from TRBV5-1 and TRBJ1-1; 7 bases match TRBD1. The trim removed 0 bases at V and 1 base at J, leaving 9 bases unmatched. The CDR3 runs to 17 residues. The germline V gene has CDR1 SGHRS and CDR2 YFSETQ. The CDR3 DNA reads TGCGCCAGCAGCTTGGGCGGGACAGTTATAAGGAACACTGAAGCTTTCTTT. Translated: CASSLGGTVIRNTEAFF.

The chain recombines TRBV21-1 with TRBJ2-7; the tabulated D call, TRBD1, remains unverified against the DNA. TRBV21-1 represents a pseudogene. CDR3 length equals 16 residues. This chain's CDR3 is CASSKAPTGRDYEQYF. CDR3 DNA sequence: TGTGCCAGCAGCAAGGCCCCGACAGGGAGAGACTACGAGCAGTACTTC.

This clone appeared a few times. This chain uses TRBV5-6 with TRBJ1-4, with 7 bases aligning to TRBD1. CDR1 is SGHDT and CDR2 is YYEEEE in the germline V gene. This CDR3 comprises 15 residues. V was pared by 4 bases and J by 4 bases, with 7 bases of the junction left unmatched. The CDR3 here is CASSPWDRINEKLFF. The DNA of the CDR3 is TGTGCCAGCAGCCCCTGGGACAGAATTAATGAAAAACTGTTTTTT.

V and J are TRBV7-9 and TRBJ2-5, with 8 bases fitting TRBD1. Germline CDR1 is SEHNR and CDR2 is FQNEAQ (reference sequence). J gave up 5 bases and V 5 bases, and 16 bases lay outside the gene matches. The CDR3 loop spans 17 amino acids. CDR3 bases: TGTGCCAGCAGCCCCCCTGGCCCCCAGGGGGCAGGGGAGACCCAGTACTTC. Translated: CASSPPGPQGAGETQYF.

The V gene is TRBV27, the J gene TRBJ2-7; 7 nucleotides match TRBD1. Losses at the gene ends were 7 bases for V and 2 bases for J; bases not matched to a gene: 11. This CDR3 is built from 15 residues. In germline, CDR1 is MNHEY, CDR2 SMNVEV (reference sequence). The CDR3 region is CASTIIRDRAYEQYF. CDR3 in DNA: TGTGCCAGCACCATCATCCGGGACAGAGCCTACGAGCAGTACTTC.

The V call is TRBV28, the J call TRBJ2-1; 7 positions agree with TRBD2. Germline CDR1 MDHEN, CDR2 SYDVKM. The CDR3 is 15 amino acids. With V trimmed by 3 bases and J by 10 bases, 12 bases remained unmatched. In DNA, the CDR3 is TGTGCCAGCAGTTTTGTTCCGGCGGGAGTGCGGGAGCAGTTCTTC. This translates into CASSFVPAGVREQFF.

The chain couples TRBV30 to TRBJ2-7, with no clear D. CDR3 length equals 10 residues. The ends were cut back, 0 bases at V and 6 bases at J, with 3 bases in the middle. The V gene's germline CDR1 is GTSNPN and CDR2 SVGIG (reference sequence). In DNA form, the CDR3 reads TGTGCCTGGAGTGTCGTCGAGCAGTACTTC. Translating gives CAWSVVEQYF.

V usage is TRBV19 and J usage is TRBJ1-5, with no clear D. CDR1 is LNHDA, CDR2 SQIVND, per germline (reference sequence). The CDR3 extends over 17 amino acids. Trimming shortened V by 5 bases and J by 1 base, and 18 bases separated the two germline ends. CDR3 loop: CASSSFTGLPSNQPQHF. The CDR3 DNA reads TGTGCCAGTAGTTCTTTCACGGGTTTGCCGAGCAATCAGCCCCAGCATTTT.

The chain has TRBV21-1 and TRBJ1-6; the table gives TRBD1 as D, unverified against the DNA. TRBV21-1 is tagged as a pseudogene. This CDR3 has 16 residues. The CDR3 bases are TGTGCCAGCAGCAACACAGGGGGCACCTATAATTCACCCCTCCACTTT. Translation: CASSNTGGTYNSPLHF.

The chain is built from TRBV7-6 and TRBJ2-2; D is ambiguous. With 3 bases removed from V and 5 bases from J, the gap between germline ends came to 4 bases. The germline V gene has CDR1 SGHVS and CDR2 FNYEAQ. This CDR3 contains 12 residues. CDR3 protein: CASSFETGELFF. The CDR3 DNA reads as TGTGCCAGCAGCTTTGAGACCGGGGAGCTGTTTTTT.

The chain recombines TRBV7-8 with TRBJ2-3; 8 nucleotides line up with TRBD2. CDR3 size: 14 residues. Germline V gene lookup returns CDR1 SGHVS and CDR2 FQNEAQ. V dropped 3 bases and J dropped 7; count of bases not matched to a gene: 6. CDR3 amino acids: CASSLSGSEHTQYF. CDR3 nucleotides: TGTGCCAGCAGCTTGAGCGGGAGCGAACATACGCAGTATTTT.

The chain recombines TRBV19 with TRBJ2-5; TRBD2 is a possible D gene (6 bases). The CDR3 length is 13 residues. Germline CDR1 and CDR2: LNHDA and SQIVND (reference sequence). Trimming took off 4 bases at V and 5 bases at J, with 11 bases between the two ends. CDR3 coding DNA: TGTGCCAGTAGTAGGTGGGAGGATGAGACCCAGTACTTC. This gives the protein CASSRWEDETQYF.

The chain is built from TRBV18 and TRBJ2-3, with 8 bases lining up with TRBD1. V shed 3 bases and J 2 bases; nucleotides not matched to a gene: 7. The CDR3 is made up of 16 amino acids. The germline V gene has CDR1 KGHSH and CDR2 LQKENI. This CDR3 is CASSPRNRGFTDTQYF. The CDR3 DNA reads as TGTGCCAGCTCACCCCGGAACAGGGGGTTCACAGATACGCAGTATTTT.

The chain employs TRBV4-1 and TRBJ1-5; TRBD1 matches at 8 bases. After removal of 3 bases from V and 6 bases from J, the junction contained 7 bases not matched to a gene. Germline CDR1 reads MGHRA; CDR2 reads YSYEKL. The length of the CDR3 is 15 residues. The CDR3 sequence: CASSHEDRVGQPQHF. The DNA of the CDR3 is TGCGCCAGCAGCCACGAGGACAGGGTGGGTCAGCCCCAGCATTTT.

The chain recombines TRBV7-8 with TRBJ2-3; 15 nucleotides align to TRBD2. Germline loops: CDR1 SGHVS, CDR2 FQNEAQ. V was pared by 3 bases and J by 5 bases, with 6 bases of the junction left unmatched. This CDR3 has 17 amino acids. The CDR3: CASSFGLAGGLQDTQYF. In DNA form, the CDR3 reads TGTGCCAGCAGCTTTGGACTAGCGGGAGGGCTTCAAGATACGCAGTATTTT.

This clone occurred once. V usage is TRBV30 and J usage is TRBJ2-5; no clear D gene. V gave up 2 bases and J gave up 2 bases, with 9 bases separating them. The germline CDR1 and CDR2 sequences are GTSNPN and SVGIG (reference sequence). The CDR3 is 13 residues long. The CDR3 bases are TGTGCCTGGAGTTTGAGCGAACAAGAGACCCAGTACTTC. Translation gives CAWSLSEQETQYF.

The J gene is TRBJ2-7, the V gene TRBV30; D is perhaps TRBD1 (5 bases). Germline loops: CDR1 GTSNPN, CDR2 SVGIG (reference sequence). The CDR3 contains 13 residues. Trimming took 2 bases from V and 3 from J, leaving 11 bases between them. The CDR3 sequence is CAWSSQDVYEQYF. CDR3 sequence (DNA): TGTGCCTGGAGTTCACAGGACGTCTACGAGCAGTACTTC.

The V gene is TRBV7-9, the J gene TRBJ2-1; no clear D. Trimming removed 7 bases from V and 4 bases from J, with 8 bases in between. This CDR3 is built from 12 residues. Germline V gene sequence: CDR1 SEHNR, CDR2 FQNEAQ (reference sequence). CDR3 in amino acids: CASMDEYNEQFF. The CDR3 bases are TGTGCCAGCATGGACGAGTACAATGAGCAGTTCTTC. Using reference TRBV7-9 and TRBJ2-1 for the parts outside the CDR3, the full variable domain is DTGVSQNPRHKITKRGQNVTFRCDPISEHNRLYWYRQTLGQGPEFLTYFQNEAQLEKSRLLSDRFSAERPKGSFSTLEIQRTEQGDSAMYLCASMDEYNEQFFGPGTRLTVL.

V and J are TRBV12-3 or TRBV12-4 and TRBJ2-7; D gene unclear. The CDR3 consists of 11 residues. Trimming removed 7 bases from V and 1 base from J, with 5 bases in between. The CDR3 coding sequence is TGTGCCAGCATCCTTTCCTACGAGCAGTACTTC. Translated, it gives CASILSYEQYF.

A few counts support this clone. This chain connects TRBV28 to TRBJ1-2, with a weak D call TRBD1 (6 bases). The CDR3 runs 14 residues. The germline V and J ends were trimmed by 8 bases and 3 bases, with 16 bases remaining between them. Germline-derived CDR1 and CDR2 are MDHEN and SYDVKM. CDR3 sequence (DNA): TGTGCCAGCTTCGACCCTGGGGGCGACTATGGCTACACCTTC. As protein: CASFDPGGDYGYTF.

A word on this clone: Other DNA variants within this sample encode the same CDR3. The chain links TRBV6-2 or TRBV6-3 to TRBJ2-5, with TRBD1 matching over 8 bases. The CDR3 runs to 14 residues. The V gene end was trimmed by 4 bases and the J gene end by 4 bases; junction bases not matched to a gene: 5. Germline lookup yields CDR1 MNHEY and CDR2 SVGEGT. The DNA for the CDR3 is TGTGCCAGCAGTTTGCAGGGGGCGGGAGAGACCCAGTACTTC. Its translation: CASSLQGAGETQYF.

CDR3 residues: CASSLGTGNADTQYF. DNA for the CDR3: TGTGCCAGCAGCTTAGGGACAGGGAATGCAGATACGCAGTATTTT. The chain employs TRBV7-6 and TRBJ2-3; 8 positions match TRBD1. Germline V gene data show CDR1 as SGHVS and CDR2 as FNYEAQ. The ends lost 1 base at V and 4 bases at J; junction bases unmatched: 4. The CDR3 has 15 residues.

The V gene is TRBV6-5, the J gene TRBJ1-6; D gene ambiguous. V shed 4 bases and J shed 5 bases, with 9 bases lying between them. Germline assignment: CDR1 MNHEY and CDR2 SVGAGI. This CDR3 has 14 amino acids. The CDR3 DNA is TGTGCCAGCAGTTCGCCCCGGAATAATTCACCCCTCCACTTT. Amino acid sequence: CASSSPRNNSPLHF.

V is TRBV7-9 and J is TRBJ1-2; a weak D match, TRBD1 (5 bases). The CDR3 length is 19 residues. Per germline, CDR1 SEHNR and CDR2 FQNEAQ (reference sequence). V dropped 5 bases and J dropped 1 base, with 26 bases sitting between them. In DNA, the CDR3 is TGTGCCAGCAGCGGAGAGGCTCAGAACGCGGGGGGAGTTAACTATGGCTACACCTTC. It specifies CASSGEAQNAGGVNYGYTF.

The chain is built from TRBV3-1 (or the pseudogene TRBV3-2) and TRBJ1-2, with D unresolved. CDR1 is LGHDT and CDR2 is YNNKEL in the germline V gene (reference sequence). The CDR3 spans 15 residues. Between the trimmed V and J ends, which lost 4 bases and 2 bases, there was a span of 14 bases. The CDR3 sequence is CASSLNTSGNYGYTF. The CDR3 coding sequence is TGTGCCAGCAGCCTAAATACCAGCGGGAACTATGGCTACACCTTC.

The chain employs TRBV12-3 or TRBV12-4 and TRBJ2-3; D gene ambiguous. V lost 6 bases, J lost 2 bases, and 9 bases lay in between. This CDR3 spans 13 amino acids. The CDR3 region is CASSLLSTDTQYF. DNA for the CDR3: TGTGCCAGCAGCCTCCTCTCCACAGATACGCAGTATTTT.

The J gene is TRBJ1-2, the V gene TRBV9; D perhaps matches TRBD1 (6 bases). The CDR3 length is 14 residues. V was shortened by 4 bases and J by 9 bases, with 19 bases between the two germline ends. Germline V gene sequence: CDR1 SGDLS, CDR2 YYNGEE. CDR3 loop: CASSTGTTWSRYTF. The CDR3 bases are TGTGCCAGCAGCACTGGGACAACTTGGAGCCGCTACACCTTC.

The chain joins TRBV12-3 or TRBV12-4 to TRBJ2-7; D not certain. The ends were cut back, 3 bases at V and 1 base at J, with 7 bases in the middle. CDR3 length equals 13 residues. The CDR3 is CASSFGLSYEQYF. The DNA for the CDR3 is TGTGCCAGCAGTTTTGGGCTTTCCTACGAGCAGTACTTC.

CDR3 DNA sequence: TGTGCCAGCAGCTTAGATGGGATTAGGGCGACCGATGAGCAGTTCTTC. This sequence encodes CASSLDGIRATDEQFF. The chain couples TRBV7-2 to TRBJ2-1; no firm D call. The CDR3 has 16 residues. Trimming shortened V by 1 base and J by 8 bases, and 18 bases separated the two germline ends. Germline V gene data show CDR1 as SGHTA and CDR2 as FQGNSA. The variable domain in full, with the rest retrieved from reference TRBV7-2 and TRBJ2-1, is GAGVSQSPSNKVTEKGKDVELRCDPISGHTALYWYRQSLGQGLEFLIYFQGNSAPDKSGLPSDRFSAERTGGSVSTLTIQRTQQEDSAVYLCASSLDGIRATDEQFFGPGTRLTVL.

V and J are TRBV3-1 (or the pseudogene TRBV3-2) and TRBJ2-1, with 13 bases matching TRBD2. The V gene end was trimmed by 1 base and the J gene end by 0 bases; junction bases not matched to a gene: 12. Germline-derived CDR1 and CDR2 are LGHDT and YNNKEL (reference sequence). The CDR3 is made up of 21 amino acids. CDR3 loop: CASSQVAPGLAGRSSYNEQFF. The DNA of the CDR3 is TGTGCCAGCAGCCAAGTCGCTCCGGGACTAGCGGGACGAAGCTCCTACAATGAGCAGTTCTTC.

V gene TRBV12-5 combines with J gene TRBJ2-7; 8 bases align to TRBD2. Germline CDR1 reads LGHNT; CDR2 reads FRNRAP. The CDR3 length is 15 residues. The trim removed 5 bases at V and 3 bases at J, leaving 9 bases unmatched. The CDR3 spells CASGNIAGTVYEQYF. The CDR3 bases are TGTGCTAGTGGTAATATAGCGGGAACCGTCTACGAGCAGTACTTC.

The chain links TRBV13 to TRBJ2-4; D call uncertain. CDR1 is PRHDT, CDR2 FYEKMQ, per germline (reference sequence). The CDR3 contains 16 residues. V was trimmed by 4 bases and J by 1 base, leaving 14 bases between them. The DNA of the CDR3 is TGTGCCAGCAGCTCCCGACTCCTTGGGGCCAAAAACATTCAGTACTTC. It codes for CASSSRLLGAKNIQYF.